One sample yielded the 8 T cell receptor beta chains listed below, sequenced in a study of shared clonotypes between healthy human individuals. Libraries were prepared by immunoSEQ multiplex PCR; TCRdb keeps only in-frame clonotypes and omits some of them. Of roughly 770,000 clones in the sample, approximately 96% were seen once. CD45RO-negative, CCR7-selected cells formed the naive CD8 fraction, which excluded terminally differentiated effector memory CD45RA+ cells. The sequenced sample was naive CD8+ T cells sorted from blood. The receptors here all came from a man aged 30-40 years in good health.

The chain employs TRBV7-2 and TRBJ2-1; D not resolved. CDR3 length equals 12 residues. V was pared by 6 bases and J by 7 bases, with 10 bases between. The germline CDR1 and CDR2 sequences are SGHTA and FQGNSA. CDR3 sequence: CASSFAPNEQFF. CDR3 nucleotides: TGTGCCAGCAGTTTCGCGCCGAATGAGCAGTTCTTC.

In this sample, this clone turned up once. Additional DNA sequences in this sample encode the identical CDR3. The CDR3 loop is CASSYSGSTDTQYF. The CDR3 DNA is TGTGCCAGCAGTTACTCCGGCAGCACAGATACGCAGTATTTT. The chain couples TRBV6-5 to TRBJ2-3; D ambiguous. The germline gives CDR1 MNHEY, CDR2 SVGAGI. The V and J ends lost 0 bases and 0 bases respectively, with 4 bases between them. The CDR3 contains 14 residues.

CDR3 amino acids: CASSLGPYNEQFF. The CDR3 DNA is TGTGCCAGCAGCTTAGGTCCCTACAATGAGCAGTTCTTC. V is TRBV7-8 and J is TRBJ2-1; D uncertain. Trimming cost V 1 base and J 2 bases, with 3 bases left between them. This CDR3 has 13 residues. Germline assignment: CDR1 SGHVS and CDR2 FQNEAQ.

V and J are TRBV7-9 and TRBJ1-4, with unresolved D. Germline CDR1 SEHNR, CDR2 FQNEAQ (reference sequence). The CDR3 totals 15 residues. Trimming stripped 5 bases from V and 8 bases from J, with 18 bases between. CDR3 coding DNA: TGTGCCAGCAGCCAGGTCGCGTCAGCGGGGGAAAAACTGTTTTTT. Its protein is CASSQVASAGEKLFF.

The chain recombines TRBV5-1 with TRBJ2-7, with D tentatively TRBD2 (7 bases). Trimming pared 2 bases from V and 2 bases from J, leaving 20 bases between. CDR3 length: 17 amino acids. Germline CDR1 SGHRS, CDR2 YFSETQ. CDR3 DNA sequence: TGCGCCAGCAGCTTTCCTCAGGGGCCAGCGGGAACCTACGAGCAGTACTTC. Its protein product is CASSFPQGPAGTYEQYF.

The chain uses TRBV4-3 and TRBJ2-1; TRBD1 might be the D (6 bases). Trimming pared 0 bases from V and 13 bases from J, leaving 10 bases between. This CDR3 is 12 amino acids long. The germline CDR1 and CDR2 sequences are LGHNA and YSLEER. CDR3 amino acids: CASSQDQGNQFF. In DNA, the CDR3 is TGCGCCAGCAGCCAAGACCAGGGGAACCAGTTCTTC.

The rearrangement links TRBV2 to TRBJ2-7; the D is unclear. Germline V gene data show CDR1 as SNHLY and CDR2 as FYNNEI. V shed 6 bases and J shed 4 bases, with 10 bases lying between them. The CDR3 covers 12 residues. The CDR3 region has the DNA TGTGCCAGCAGGGGCAGTATTTACGAGCAGTACTTC. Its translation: CASRGSIYEQYF. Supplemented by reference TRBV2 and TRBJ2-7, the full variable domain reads EPEVTQTPSHQVTQMGQEVILRCVPISNHLYFYWYRQILGQKVEFLVSFYNNEISEKSEIFDDQFSVERPDGSNFTLKIRSTKLEDSAMYFCASRGSIYEQYFGPGTRLTVT.

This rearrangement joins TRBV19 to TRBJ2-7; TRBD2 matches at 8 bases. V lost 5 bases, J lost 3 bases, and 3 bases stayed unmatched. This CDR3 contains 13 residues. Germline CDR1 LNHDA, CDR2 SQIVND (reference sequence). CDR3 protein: CASSVLAGYEQYF. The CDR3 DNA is TGTGCCAGTAGTGTGCTAGCGGGCTACGAGCAGTACTTC.